Shown below are 10 T cell receptor beta chains from a single sample sequenced in a study of blood T cells in healthy people across ages. The use of a sample-barcoded 5' primer and a J-beta primer mix characterized a second PCR of about 7 to 12 cycles. Via MiXCR, TCRdb re-called the 5' RACE reads, giving one row per CDR3 protein. The sample includes more than 900,000 distinct CDR3 sequences, 25% to 30% of them seen just once. This sample was also put to use in a study of T cells of mothers and their children.

The sequenced material came from blood. Source of these receptors: a woman between 40 and 55 years old in good health.

This clonotype was seen ten or more times. As DNA, the CDR3 is TGTGCCAGCAGTGACAGCAGGGTAGGGGGGGAGACCCAGTACTTC. As protein: CASSDSRVGGETQYF. This chain joins TRBV28 and TRBJ2-5; the D call may be TRBD1 or TRBD2 (6 bases each). From germline, CDR1 is MDHEN and CDR2 SYDVKM. The CDR3 contains 15 residues. Trimming took off 5 bases at V and 5 bases at J, with 18 bases between the two ends.

About this clonotype: One end of the junction varies from germline; a read error may be responsible. The V call is TRBV2, the J call TRBJ2-7; TRBD2 matches at 9 bases. The DNA matches TRBJ2-5 better at its end, which makes the J call doubtful. This CDR3 contains 17 residues. CDR1 SNHLY and CDR2 FYNNEI come from the germline V gene. For the CDR3, the DNA is TGTGCCAGCAGTCGGGGGAGGCCAGCGGGGGGACAAGGGACCCAGTACTTC. This encodes CASSRGRPAGGQGTQYF.

J is TRBJ1-4 and V is TRBV12-3 or TRBV12-4; a weak D match, TRBD1 (6 bases). The CDR3 is 16 amino acids. V was pared by 2 bases and J by 2 bases, with 12 bases between. Here the CDR3 DNA reads TGTGCCAGCAGTTTAACCAGGGGACCCACTAATGAAAAACTGTTTTTT. As protein: CASSLTRGPTNEKLFF.

A few counts support this clonotype. The rearrangement joins TRBV4-1 to TRBJ1-1; TRBD1 aligns across 7 bases. Germline loops: CDR1 MGHRA, CDR2 YSYEKL. V trimming: 3 bases; J trimming: 7 bases; junction bases outside the gene matches: 8. The CDR3 sequence is 14 residues long. CDR3 sequence reads: CASSQISTGFEAFF. DNA for the CDR3: TGCGCCAGCAGCCAGATCTCGACAGGGTTTGAAGCTTTCTTT.

Comment on this clonotype: A clone one base away is much larger, so this may be a read error. The chain employs TRBV6-2 or TRBV6-3 and TRBJ2-1, with 12 bases matching TRBD2. V lost 4 bases to trimming and J lost 10 bases; unmatched junction nucleotides: 11. The length of the CDR3 is 16 residues. The germline gives CDR1 MNHEY, CDR2 SVGEGT. This CDR3 reads CASSFGLAGNLYEQFF. The CDR3 DNA reads TGTGCCAGCAGTTTCGGACTAGCGGGGAACCTATACGAGCAGTTCTTC.

This clonotype appeared a few times. Its ends do not fully match the called genes, so a read error is possible. The rearrangement joins TRBV11-2 to TRBJ2-5; no firm D call. Germline V lookup: CDR1 SGHAT, CDR2 FQNNGV. The CDR3 runs to 12 residues. CDR3 coding DNA: TGTGCCAGCAGCTTAGATCGAGAGACCCGGTACTTC. Translation gives CASSLDRETRYF.

This clonotype was observed a few times. The genes are TRBV20-1 and TRBJ2-5; a possible D gene is TRBD2 (6 bases). The CDR3 extends over 11 amino acids. Trimming pared 7 bases from V and 10 bases from J, leaving 16 bases between. The germline gives CDR1 DFQATT, CDR2 SNEGSKA (reference sequence). The CDR3 coding sequence is TGCAGTGAGGCGGGCTCGGAGGGCCAGTACTTC. Protein sequence: CSEAGSEGQYF.

This chain connects TRBV27 to TRBJ2-7, with 8 bases matching TRBD2. Germline assignment: CDR1 MNHEY and CDR2 SMNVEV (reference sequence). Trimming at V came to 3 bases and at J to 3 bases, leaving 7 bases not matched to a gene. The CDR3 length is 15 residues. The DNA for the CDR3 is TGTGCCAGCAGTTTGGCCCCAGCGGGGGTCTACGAGCAGTACTTC. It translates to CASSLAPAGVYEQYF.

This clonotype appeared a few times. A much bigger clone sits one base away, suggesting this may be a read error. The chain recombines TRBV5-1 with TRBJ2-1, with 7 positions matching TRBD2. CDR3 length equals 16 residues. Trimming took 2 bases from V and 0 from J; bases not matched to a gene: 5. Looked up from germline, CDR1 is SGHRS and CDR2 is YFSETQ. The CDR3 reads CASSLESGASYNEQFF. Written as DNA, the CDR3 is TGCGCCAGCAGCTTAGAGAGCGGGGCCTCCTACAATGAGCAGTTCTTC.

This clonotype was observed many times. The V call is TRBV20-1, the J call TRBJ2-7; D might be TRBD2 (5 bases). Germline V gene sequence: CDR1 DFQATT, CDR2 SNEGSKA (reference sequence). CDR3 length: 15 amino acids. The V and J ends lost 1 base and 4 bases respectively, with 17 bases between them. CDR3 bases: TGCAGTGCTAGAGCAACCATTTTGGGGAGTTACGAGCAGTACTTC. Amino acids: CSARATILGSYEQYF.